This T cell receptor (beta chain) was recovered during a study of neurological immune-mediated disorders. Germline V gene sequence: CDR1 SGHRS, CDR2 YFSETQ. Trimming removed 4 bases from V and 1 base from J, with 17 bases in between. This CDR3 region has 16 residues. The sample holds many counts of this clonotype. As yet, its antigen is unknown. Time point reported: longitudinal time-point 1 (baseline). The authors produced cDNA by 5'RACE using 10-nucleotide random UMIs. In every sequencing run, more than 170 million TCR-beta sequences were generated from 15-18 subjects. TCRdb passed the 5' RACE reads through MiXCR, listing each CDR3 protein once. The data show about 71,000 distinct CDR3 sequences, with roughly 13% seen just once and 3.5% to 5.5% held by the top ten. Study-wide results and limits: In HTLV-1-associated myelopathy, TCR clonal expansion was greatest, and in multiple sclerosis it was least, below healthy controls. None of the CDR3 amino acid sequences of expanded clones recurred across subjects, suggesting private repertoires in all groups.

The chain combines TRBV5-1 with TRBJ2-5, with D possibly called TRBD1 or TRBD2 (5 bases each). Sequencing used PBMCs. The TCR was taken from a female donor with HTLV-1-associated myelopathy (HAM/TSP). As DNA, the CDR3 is TGCGCCAGCAGCAGAAGTCTACCGGGGCCCCAAGAGACCCAGTACTTC. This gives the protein CASSRSLPGPQETQYF.